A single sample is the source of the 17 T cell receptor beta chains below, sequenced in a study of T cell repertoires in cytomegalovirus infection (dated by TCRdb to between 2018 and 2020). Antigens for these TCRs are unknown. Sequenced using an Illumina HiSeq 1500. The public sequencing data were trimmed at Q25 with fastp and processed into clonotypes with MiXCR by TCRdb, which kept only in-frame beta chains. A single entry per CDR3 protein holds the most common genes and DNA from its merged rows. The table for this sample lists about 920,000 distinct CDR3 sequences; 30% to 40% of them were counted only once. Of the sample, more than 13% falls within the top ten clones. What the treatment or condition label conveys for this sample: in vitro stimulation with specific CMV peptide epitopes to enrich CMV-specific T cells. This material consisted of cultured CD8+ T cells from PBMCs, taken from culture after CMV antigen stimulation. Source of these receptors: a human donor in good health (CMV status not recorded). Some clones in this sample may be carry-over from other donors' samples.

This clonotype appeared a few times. The CDR3 DNA reads TGTGCCATCAGTCCTCCCGTTAATGGCAGGAGCTCCTACAATGAGCAGTTCTTC. Amino acids: CAISPPVNGRSSYNEQFF. The chain has TRBV10-3 and TRBJ2-1; no clear D gene. From germline, CDR1 is ENHRY and CDR2 SYGVKD. The germline V and J ends were trimmed by 5 bases and 0 bases, with 20 bases remaining between them. The CDR3 runs to 18 residues.

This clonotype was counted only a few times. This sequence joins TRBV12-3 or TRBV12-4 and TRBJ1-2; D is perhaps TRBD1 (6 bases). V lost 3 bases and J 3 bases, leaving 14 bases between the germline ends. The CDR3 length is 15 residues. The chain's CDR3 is CASSFRQGSDYGYTF. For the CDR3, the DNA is TGTGCCAGCAGTTTTCGGCAGGGGTCGGACTATGGCTACACCTTC.

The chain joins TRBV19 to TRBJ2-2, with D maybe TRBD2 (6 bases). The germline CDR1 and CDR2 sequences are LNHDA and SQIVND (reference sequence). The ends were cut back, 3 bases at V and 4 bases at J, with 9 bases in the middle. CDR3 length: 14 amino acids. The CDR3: CASSMGGPTGELFF. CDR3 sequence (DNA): TGTGCCAGTAGTATGGGGGGTCCCACCGGGGAGCTGTTTTTT.

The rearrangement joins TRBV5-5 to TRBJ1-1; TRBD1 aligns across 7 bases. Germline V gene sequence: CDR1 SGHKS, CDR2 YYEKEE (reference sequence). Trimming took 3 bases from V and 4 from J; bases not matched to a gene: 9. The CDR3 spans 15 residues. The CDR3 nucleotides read TGTGCCAGCAGCTCTAACAGGGGAGTGATCACTGAAGCTTTCTTT. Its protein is CASSSNRGVITEAFF.

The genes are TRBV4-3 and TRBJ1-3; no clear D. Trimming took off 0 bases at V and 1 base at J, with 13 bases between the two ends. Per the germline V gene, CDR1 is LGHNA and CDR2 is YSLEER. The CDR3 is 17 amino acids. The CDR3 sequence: CASSQDGGSDSGNTIYF. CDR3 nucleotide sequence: TGCGCCAGCAGCCAAGATGGAGGGAGTGATTCTGGAAACACCATATATTTT.

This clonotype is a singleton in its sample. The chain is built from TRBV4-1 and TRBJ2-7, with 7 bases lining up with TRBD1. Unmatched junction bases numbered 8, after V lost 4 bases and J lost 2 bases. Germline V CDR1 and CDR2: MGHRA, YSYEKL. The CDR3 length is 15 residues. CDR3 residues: CASSLGQDLTYEQYF. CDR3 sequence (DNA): TGCGCCAGCAGCCTAGGACAGGATTTGACCTACGAGCAGTACTTC.

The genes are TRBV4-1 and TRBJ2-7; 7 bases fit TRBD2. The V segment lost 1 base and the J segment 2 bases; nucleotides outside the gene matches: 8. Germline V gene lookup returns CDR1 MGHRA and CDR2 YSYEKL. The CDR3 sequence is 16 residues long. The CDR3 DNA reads TGCGCCAGCAGCCAAGTGGGGGGGACTGTCGCCTACGAGCAGTACTTC. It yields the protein CASSQVGGTVAYEQYF.

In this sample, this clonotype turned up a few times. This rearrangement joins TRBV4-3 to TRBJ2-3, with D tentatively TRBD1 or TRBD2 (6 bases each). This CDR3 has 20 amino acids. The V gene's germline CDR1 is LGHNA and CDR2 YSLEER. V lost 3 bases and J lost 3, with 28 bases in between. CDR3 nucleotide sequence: TGCGCCAGCAGCCAGATCAGGAGGGGGGTACCTAGCATTGGAACAGATACGCAGTATTTT. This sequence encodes CASSQIRRGVPSIGTDTQYF.

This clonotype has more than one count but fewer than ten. DNA for the CDR3: TGTGCCAGCAGCTTCGCGGGACAGGGGGCCGTGGAGCAGTACTTC. Encoded protein: CASSFAGQGAVEQYF. This chain links TRBV7-9 with TRBJ2-7; 12 bases agree with TRBD1. Germline CDR1 SEHNR, CDR2 FQNEAQ (reference sequence). The CDR3 consists of 15 residues. V lost 3 bases, J lost 7 bases, and 7 bases stayed unmatched.

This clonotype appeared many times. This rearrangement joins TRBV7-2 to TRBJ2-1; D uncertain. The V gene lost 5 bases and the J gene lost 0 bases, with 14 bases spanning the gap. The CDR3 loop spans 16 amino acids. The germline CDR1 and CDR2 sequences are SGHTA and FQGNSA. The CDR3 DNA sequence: TGTGCCAGCAGCCTAATACCCTCCAGCTCCTACAATGAGCAGTTCTTC. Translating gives CASSLIPSSSYNEQFF.

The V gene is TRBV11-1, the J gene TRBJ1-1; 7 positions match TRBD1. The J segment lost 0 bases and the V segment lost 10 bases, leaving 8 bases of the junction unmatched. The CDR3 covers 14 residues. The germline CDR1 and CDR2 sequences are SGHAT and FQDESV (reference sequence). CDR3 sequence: CATPGQHLNTEAFF. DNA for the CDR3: TGTGCCACCCCGGGACAGCATTTGAACACTGAAGCTTTCTTT.

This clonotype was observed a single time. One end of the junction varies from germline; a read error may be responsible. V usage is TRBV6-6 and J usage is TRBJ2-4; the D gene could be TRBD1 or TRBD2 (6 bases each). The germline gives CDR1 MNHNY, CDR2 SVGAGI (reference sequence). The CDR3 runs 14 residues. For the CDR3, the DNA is TGTGTCAGCAGTTACGGGGGCGACAAAAACATTCAGTACTTC. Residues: CVSSYGGDKNIQYF.

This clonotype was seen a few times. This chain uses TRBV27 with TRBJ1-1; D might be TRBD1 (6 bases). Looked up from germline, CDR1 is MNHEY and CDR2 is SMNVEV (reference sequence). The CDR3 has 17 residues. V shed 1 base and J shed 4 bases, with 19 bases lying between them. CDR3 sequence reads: CASSLYAGGGAGTEAFF. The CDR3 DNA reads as TGTGCCAGCAGTTTATATGCCGGGGGGGGGGCAGGCACTGAAGCTTTCTTT.

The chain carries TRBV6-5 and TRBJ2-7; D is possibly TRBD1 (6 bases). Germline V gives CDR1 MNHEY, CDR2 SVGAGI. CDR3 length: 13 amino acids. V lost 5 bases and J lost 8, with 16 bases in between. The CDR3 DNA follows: TGTGCCAGCAGTACTCAGGGGCCCAACCAGCAGTACTTC. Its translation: CASSTQGPNQQYF.

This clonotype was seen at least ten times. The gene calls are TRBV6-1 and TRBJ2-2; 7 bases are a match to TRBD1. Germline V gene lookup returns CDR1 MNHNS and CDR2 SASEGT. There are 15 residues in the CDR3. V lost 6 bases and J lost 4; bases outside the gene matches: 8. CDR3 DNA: TGTGCCAGCAGCCCCGACAGGGAAGGCACCGGGGAGCTGTTTTTT. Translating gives CASSPDREGTGELFF.

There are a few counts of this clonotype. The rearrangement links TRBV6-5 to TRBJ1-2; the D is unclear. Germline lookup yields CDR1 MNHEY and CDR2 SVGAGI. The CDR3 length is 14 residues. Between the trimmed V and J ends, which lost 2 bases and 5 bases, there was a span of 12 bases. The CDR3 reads CASSYRTLKYGYTF. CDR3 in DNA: TGTGCCAGCAGTTACAGAACGTTGAAGTATGGCTACACCTTC.

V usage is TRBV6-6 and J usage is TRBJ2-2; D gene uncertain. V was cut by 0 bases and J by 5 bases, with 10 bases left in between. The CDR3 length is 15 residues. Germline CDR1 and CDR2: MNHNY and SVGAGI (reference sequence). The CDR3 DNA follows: TGTGCCAGCAGTTACTCGATTCAGGATACCGGGGAGCTGTTTTTT. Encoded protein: CASSYSIQDTGELFF.